This entry lists 15 T cell receptor beta chains sequenced from one sample in a study of control samples from healthy donors and cancer patients. Libraries were prepared by immunoSEQ multiplex PCR; TCRdb keeps only in-frame clonotypes and omits some of them. Of around 70,000 clones in the sample, about 90% are singletons; the top ten hold 2% to 2.5%. Source material: PBMCs. These receptors all stem from a woman aged 45-59 years with head and neck cancer.

This chain connects TRBV10-3 to TRBJ2-7; 8 positions match TRBD1. The CDR3 is made up of 15 amino acids. V gave up 4 bases and J gave up 0 bases; unmatched junction bases: 5. Germline CDR1 and CDR2: ENHRY and SYGVKD. CDR3 amino acids: CAISGTGTDSYEQYF. The CDR3 coding sequence is TGTGCCATCAGTGGGACAGGGACAGACTCCTACGAGCAGTACTTC.

This chain links TRBV9 with TRBJ1-1; the D is unclear. The CDR3 covers 14 residues. V was shortened by 7 bases and J by 0 bases, with 13 bases between the two germline ends. Germline CDR1 SGDLS, CDR2 YYNGEE. The CDR3 DNA follows: TGTGCCAGCTCAAGGACGGATTTGAACACTGAAGCTTTCTTT. Residues: CASSRTDLNTEAFF. The variable domain in full, completed from reference TRBV9 and TRBJ1-1, reads DSGVTQTPKHLITATGQRVTLRCSPRSGDLSVYWYQQSLDQGLQFLIQYYNGEERAKGNILERFSAQQFPDLHSELNLSSLELGDSALYFCASSRTDLNTEAFFGQGTRLTVV.

The chain combines TRBV6-1 with TRBJ2-7; TRBD1 agrees at 7 bases. V was clipped by 3 bases and J by 4 bases; unmatched bases: 6. Germline V gene lookup returns CDR1 MNHNS and CDR2 SASEGT. The CDR3 length is 14 residues. The CDR3 here is CASSEQTGSYEQYF. CDR3 in DNA: TGTGCCAGCAGTGAGCAGACAGGGTCTTACGAGCAGTACTTC.

The chain uses TRBV5-1 and TRBJ2-3; unclear D gene. Trimming took 4 bases from V and 1 from J, leaving 16 bases between them. The CDR3 runs 16 residues. In germline, CDR1 is SGHRS, CDR2 YFSETQ. The CDR3 is CASSPVGGSGTDTQYF. CDR3 nucleotides: TGCGCCAGCAGCCCTGTAGGCGGATCGGGCACAGATACGCAGTATTTT. Full variable domain (missing parts from reference TRBV5-1 and TRBJ2-3): KAGVTQTPRYLIKTRGQQVTLSCSPISGHRSVSWYQQTPGQGLQFLFEYFSETQRNKGNFPGRFSGRQFSNSRSEMNVSTLELGDSALYLCASSPVGGSGTDTQYFGPGTRLTVL.

The rearrangement uses TRBV6-5 and TRBJ2-1; D tentatively fits TRBD1 or TRBD2 (5 bases each). The CDR3 extends over 13 amino acids. Germline V lookup: CDR1 MNHEY, CDR2 SVGAGI. The germline V and J ends were trimmed by 7 bases and 6 bases, with 13 bases remaining between them. In DNA form, the CDR3 reads TGTGCCAGCATGCCAGGGAGAGCCAATGAGCAGTTCTTC. Translating it yields CASMPGRANEQFF.

V gene TRBV7-9 combines with J gene TRBJ2-7, with unresolved D. This CDR3 has 13 amino acids. CDR1 SEHNR and CDR2 FQNEAQ come from the germline V gene (reference sequence). V was pared by 0 bases and J by 6 bases, with 9 bases between. The CDR3 is CASSLAGSLEQYF. In DNA form, the CDR3 reads TGTGCCAGCAGCTTAGCAGGCAGCCTCGAGCAGTACTTC.

This rearrangement joins TRBV2 to TRBJ1-3; D is possibly TRBD1 (5 bases). Germline lookup yields CDR1 SNHLY and CDR2 FYNNEI. The CDR3 spans 13 residues. With 6 bases removed from V and 2 bases from J, the gap between germline ends came to 8 bases. The CDR3 DNA is TGTGCCAGCAGGACAGATACTGGAAACACCATATATTTT. Amino acids: CASRTDTGNTIYF.

This clone appeared once. The chain recombines TRBV7-8 with TRBJ2-3; 8 positions match TRBD2. This CDR3 is built from 16 residues. Germline V gene sequence: CDR1 SGHVS, CDR2 FQNEAQ. V shed 5 bases and J 2 bases; nucleotides not matched to a gene: 9. The CDR3 loop is CASSPGNGGATDTQYF. The CDR3 DNA reads TGTGCCAGCAGCCCAGGGAACGGGGGGGCCACAGATACGCAGTATTTT.

The chain employs TRBV6-4 and TRBJ2-6, with D perhaps matching TRBD1 (6 bases). V was trimmed by 6 bases and J by 0 bases, leaving 12 bases between them. The V gene's germline CDR1 is MRHNA and CDR2 SNTAGT. This CDR3 has 16 amino acids. CDR3 sequence reads: CASSTGIYSGANVLTF. The CDR3 coding sequence is TGTGCCAGCAGCACAGGGATCTACTCTGGGGCCAACGTCCTGACTTTC.

V is TRBV18 and J is TRBJ2-5; TRBD1 is a possible D gene (8 bases). Germline V gene data show CDR1 as KGHSH and CDR2 as LQKENI. The CDR3 covers 21 residues. V lost 0 bases and J lost 3, with 29 bases in between. The CDR3: CASSPPFDRGGALADKETQYF. The DNA for the CDR3 is TGTGCCAGCTCACCACCCTTCGACAGGGGAGGGGCTCTAGCCGACAAAGAGACCCAGTACTTC.

The rearrangement joins TRBV7-9 to TRBJ2-5; D is uncertain. V was clipped by 6 bases and J by 1 base, with 15 bases between them. The CDR3 has 15 residues. Germline lookup yields CDR1 SEHNR and CDR2 FQNEAQ (reference sequence). The CDR3 here is CASSLGSTGQETQYF. CDR3 bases: TGTGCCAGCAGTTTGGGATCGACCGGCCAAGAGACCCAGTACTTC.

This rearrangement joins TRBV2 to TRBJ1-1; TRBD1 matches 7 bases. Germline V CDR1 and CDR2: SNHLY, FYNNEI. This CDR3 has 13 residues. After removal of 6 bases from V and 3 bases from J, the junction contained 4 bases not matched to a gene. In DNA, the CDR3 is TGTGCCAGCAGGGACAGGCGGGACACTGAAGCTTTCTTT. Its protein is CASRDRRDTEAFF.

The chain is built from TRBV7-9 and TRBJ1-5; a possible D gene is TRBD1 (5 bases). In germline, CDR1 is SEHNR, CDR2 FQNEAQ (reference sequence). With 1 base removed from V and 4 bases from J, the gap between germline ends came to 8 bases. This CDR3 is 14 amino acids long. The CDR3 DNA is TGTGCCAGCAGCTTAGGACAGACAAATCAGCCCCAGCATTTT. It encodes CASSLGQTNQPQHF.

This chain uses TRBV4-2 with TRBJ2-7; D perhaps matches TRBD1 (5 bases). V shed 0 bases and J shed 3 bases, with 18 bases lying between them. CDR3 length equals 17 residues. Germline V gene data show CDR1 as LGHNA and CDR2 as YNFKEQ. The CDR3 sequence: CASSQEGRLNSYYEQYF. CDR3 DNA sequence: TGTGCCAGCAGCCAAGAGGGGCGTTTAAACTCCTACTACGAGCAGTACTTC.

The V gene is TRBV13, the J gene TRBJ2-5, with 11 bases aligning to TRBD2. Trimming removed 2 bases from V and 4 bases from J; junction bases left unmatched: 15. Germline values: CDR1 PRHDT, CDR2 FYEKMQ (reference sequence). This CDR3 contains 19 residues. CDR3: CASSLFSLAGGRSPETQYF. For the CDR3, the DNA is TGTGCCAGCAGCTTATTTAGTCTAGCGGGGGGCCGCAGCCCAGAGACCCAGTACTTC.